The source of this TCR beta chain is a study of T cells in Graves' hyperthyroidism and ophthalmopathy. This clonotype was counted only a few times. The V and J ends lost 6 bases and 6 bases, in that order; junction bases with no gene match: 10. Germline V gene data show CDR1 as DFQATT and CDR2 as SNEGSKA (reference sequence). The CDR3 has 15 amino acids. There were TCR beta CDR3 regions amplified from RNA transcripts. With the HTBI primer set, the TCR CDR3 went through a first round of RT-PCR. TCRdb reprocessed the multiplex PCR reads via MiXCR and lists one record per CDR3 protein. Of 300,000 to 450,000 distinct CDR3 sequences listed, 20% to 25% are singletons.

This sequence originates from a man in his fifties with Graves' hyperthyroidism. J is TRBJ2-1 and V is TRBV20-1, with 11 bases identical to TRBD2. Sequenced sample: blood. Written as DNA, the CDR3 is TGCAGTGCGCGGACTAGCGGGCCGCCATTCAATGAGCAGTTCTTC. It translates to CSARTSGPPFNEQFF.